The clone carrying this T cell receptor beta chain appeared a single time. Its antigen is not identified. The naive CD8 fraction comprised CD45RO-negative cells positively selected for CCR7 and excluded terminally differentiated effector memory CD45RA+ cells. Sorted-subset replicate PCRs used 150 to 200 ng DNA, tens of thousands of T cell genomes. The protocol was immunoSEQ multiplex PCR, while the TCRdb copy is restricted to in-frame clones and leaves out a portion. The profile shows millions of clones, 85% to 95% of them singletons. This record comes from a study of shared clonotypes between healthy human individuals. The CDR3 sequence is 14 residues long. The V gene lost 4 bases and the J gene lost 4 bases, with 13 bases spanning the gap. Germline assignment: CDR1 SNHLY and CDR2 FYNNEI. Study findings and constraints: For naive CD4 cells, roughly 5.5% of clonotypes were shared across a few donors.

The sample was naive CD8+ T cells sorted from blood. The sequence was obtained from a man aged 18-30 years in good health. V and J are TRBV2 and TRBJ1-2; D unresolved. The CDR3 loop reads CASSVGLVVYGYTF. For the CDR3, the DNA is TGTGCCAGCAGTGTAGGACTGGTGGTCTATGGCTACACCTTC. The full variable domain, rest sourced from reference TRBV2 and TRBJ1-2, is EPEVTQTPSHQVTQMGQEVILRCVPISNHLYFYWYRQILGQKVEFLVSFYNNEISEKSEIFDDQFSVERPDGSNFTLKIRSTKLEDSAMYFCASSVGLVVYGYTFGSGTRLTVV.